This T cell receptor (beta chain) was captured in a study of Graves' ophthalmopathy and Graves' hyperthyroidism. Overall study results and limits: Sensitivity of 65% to 71% and specificity of around 72% were achieved by the model that predicted ophthalmopathy progression.

Investigators amplified TCR beta CDR3 regions from RNA transcripts. In the first round, RT-PCR was carried out with HTBI primers, and a multiplex PCR formed the second round. TCRdb analysed the multiplex PCR reads with MiXCR anew, one entry per CDR3 protein. Here the sample spans 600,000 to 650,000 distinct CDR3 sequences, 22% being singletons. On this clonotype itself: Its antigen is still unknown.

CDR1 is SGHAT and CDR2 is FQDESV in the germline V gene (reference sequence). The CDR3 length is 16 residues. The junction had 10 bases not matched to a gene; V was cut back by 10 bases and J by 2 bases. The chain has TRBV11-1 and TRBJ2-6; 8 bases are a match to TRBD1. The specimen sequenced was peripheral blood. The sequence was collected from a woman younger than 35 with stable Graves' hyperthyroidism. Some clones in this sample may be carry-over from other donors' samples. CDR3 amino acids: CATSGAGGAGANVLTF. The DNA of the CDR3 is TGTGCCACCTCGGGGGCAGGGGGCGCTGGGGCCAACGTCCTGACTTTC.